This record concerns one T cell receptor beta chain sequence. Its antigen is as yet unknown. These data originate in a study of CD8+CD57+ T cells in acquired aplastic anemia. As for the study in general: An average of roughly 3.2 ug of DNA was obtained from sorted CD4+ and CD8+ cells.

Study conclusions and caveats: The study identified about 30 CD8+ CDR3 sequences shared by patients and controls.

The patients chosen for sequencing had shown expansion of CD8+CD57+ cells (detected by flow cytometry). Severe acquired aplastic anemia affected all patients. The CDR3 loop spans 14 amino acids. CDR1 and CDR2 (germline): DFQATT, SNEGSKA (reference sequence). The TCR beta profiling, which covered VDJ combination and CDR3 sequence, was carried out using genomic DNA as the template. TCRdb re-called the reads through MiXCR, storing one row per CDR3 protein. The sample records roughly 93,000 distinct CDR3 sequences, around 70% being singletons. The chain employs TRBV20-1 and TRBJ2-5; D remains ambiguous. Sequencing was carried out using sorted CD4+, CD8+, or CD8+CD57+ T cells (not recorded which) from PBMCs. This receptor was obtained from a human donor with aplastic anemia. The CDR3 sequence is CSSEEGIQRKTQYF. CDR3 DNA sequence: TGCAGCAGTGAGGAAGGGATTCAACGGAAGACCCAGTACTTC.